This record covers a single T cell receptor (beta chain). This sample is part of a study of blood T cell repertoires in COVID-19. Method: immunoSEQ multiplex PCR; TCRdb's copy keeps in-frame clones and lacks some. Here the sample spans 100,000 to 150,000 clones, roughly 86% being singletons. The source is a woman aged 55 to 70 with acute or convalescent COVID-19. Sequenced material: peripheral blood.

Here the CDR3 DNA reads TGTGCCAGCAGTTTAAGACAGGCAACTAATGAAAAACTGTTTTTT. Its protein product is CASSLRQATNEKLFF. The V gene is TRBV6-5, the J gene TRBJ1-4; D is perhaps TRBD1 (6 bases). V lost 4 bases and J lost 0, with 9 bases in between. The germline gives CDR1 MNHEY, CDR2 SVGAGI. The CDR3 totals 15 residues.